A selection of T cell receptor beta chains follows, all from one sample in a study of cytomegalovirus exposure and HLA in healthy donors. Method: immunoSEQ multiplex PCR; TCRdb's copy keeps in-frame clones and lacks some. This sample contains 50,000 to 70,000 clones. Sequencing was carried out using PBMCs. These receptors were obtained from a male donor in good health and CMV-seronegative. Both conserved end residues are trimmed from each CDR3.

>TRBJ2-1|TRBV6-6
ASSGDFPEQF
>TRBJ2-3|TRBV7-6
ASSLEGPGTRGTDTQY
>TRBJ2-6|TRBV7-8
ASSPDRVRDHSGANVLT
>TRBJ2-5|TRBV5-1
ASSSGDRLGAETQY
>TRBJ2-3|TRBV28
ASSLGKPGQGRTDTQY
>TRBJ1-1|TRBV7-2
ASSGRQGVGNTEAF
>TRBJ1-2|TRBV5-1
ASSIPPGQGADGYT
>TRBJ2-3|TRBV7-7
ASSRGSGDTQY
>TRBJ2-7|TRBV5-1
ASSSGGHLGEQY
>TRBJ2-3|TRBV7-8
ASSRRLAGNTDKQY
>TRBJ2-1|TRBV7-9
ASSLAPLTQGNDNEQF
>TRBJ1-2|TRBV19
ASSRISGTGSYGYT
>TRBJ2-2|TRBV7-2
ASAPLGINTGELF
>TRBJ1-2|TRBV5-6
ASTRRDGYT
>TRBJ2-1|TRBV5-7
ASSLEHHGTGYDNEQF
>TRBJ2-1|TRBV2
ASSEPEPRNEQF
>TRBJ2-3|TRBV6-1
ASRRQKGYTDTQY
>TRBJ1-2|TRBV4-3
ASSQVGTGNDYGYT
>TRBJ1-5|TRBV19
ASSLPDSGGGLNQPQH
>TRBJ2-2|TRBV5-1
ASSPTGRETGELF
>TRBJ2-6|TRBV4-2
ASSPGFNGANVLT
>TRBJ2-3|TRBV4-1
ASSQAFRFGGVGDTQY
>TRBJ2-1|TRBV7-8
ASSFRTGATDNEQF
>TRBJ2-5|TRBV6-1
ASSATGIETQY
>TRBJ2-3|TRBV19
ASSFRSLFTDTQY
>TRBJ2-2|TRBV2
ASSVQGADTGELF
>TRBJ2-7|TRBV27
ASSSRGASAYEQY
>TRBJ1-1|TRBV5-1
ASSPGTRGRNTEAF
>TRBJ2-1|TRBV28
ASSPTGSSYNEQF
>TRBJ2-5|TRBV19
ASSMSTPEETQY
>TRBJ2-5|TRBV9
ASSQGQGGETQY
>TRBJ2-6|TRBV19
ASSPRQGAGANVLT
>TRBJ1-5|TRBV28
ASSSSGEGVLSQH
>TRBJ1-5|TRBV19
ATRDYLESDQPQH
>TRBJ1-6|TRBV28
ASSPHRAPLH
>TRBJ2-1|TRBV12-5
ASGLIGLAGYYNEQF
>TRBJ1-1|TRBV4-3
ASSPTGAEAF
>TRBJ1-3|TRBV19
ASSATGTVSGNNIY
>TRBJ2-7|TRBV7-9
ASSFPTGRYEQY
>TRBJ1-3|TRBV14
ASSQSLPGSGNTIY
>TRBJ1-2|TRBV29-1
SVDLSGYGYT
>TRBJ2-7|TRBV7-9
ASSDGQAAYEQY
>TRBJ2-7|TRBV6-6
ASSPTGNEQY
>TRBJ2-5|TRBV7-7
ASSLGGGGENQY
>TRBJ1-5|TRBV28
ASSSQGNQPQH
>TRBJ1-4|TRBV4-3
ASSQDIVATNEKLF
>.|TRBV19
ASSIGQGGAYEQY
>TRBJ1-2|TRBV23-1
ASRGTGPVHGYT
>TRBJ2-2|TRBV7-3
ASSVGPPGLAPGELF
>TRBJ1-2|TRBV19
ASREQGVYGYT
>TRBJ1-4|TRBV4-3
ASSQPGEEKLF
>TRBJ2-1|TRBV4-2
ASSPAGGGYNEQF